These 5 T cell receptor beta chains were all obtained from the same sample, sequenced in a study of blood T cell repertoires in COVID-19. Generated by immunoSEQ multiplex PCR, the TCRdb table keeps only in-frame clones and is missing some. Among about 67,000 clones listed, around 87% were seen once. Sample: peripheral blood. Receptor source: a man aged 50-59 years with active COVID-19.

The chain couples TRBV5-1 to TRBJ1-2, with D possibly being TRBD1 (6 bases). The CDR3 runs 13 residues. Germline V gives CDR1 SGHRS, CDR2 YFSETQ. V lost 0 bases and J 5 bases, leaving 8 bases between the germline ends. CDR3 loop: CASSLEGGYGYTF. CDR3 nucleotides: TGCGCCAGCAGCTTGGAGGGGGGGTATGGCTACACCTTC. The variable domain in full, with the rest retrieved from reference TRBV5-1 and TRBJ1-2, is KAGVTQTPRYLIKTRGQQVTLSCSPISGHRSVSWYQQTPGQGLQFLFEYFSETQRNKGNFPGRFSGRQFSNSRSEMNVSTLELGDSALYLCASSLEGGYGYTFGSGTRLTVV.

The chain combines TRBV19 with TRBJ2-7; TRBD2 agrees at 10 bases. CDR1 and CDR2 from the germline V gene are LNHDA and SQIVND (reference sequence). The CDR3 is 15 amino acids. J lost 4 bases, V lost 5 bases, and 8 bases had no gene match. CDR3 sequence reads: CASSGGTSELYEQYF. CDR3 DNA: TGTGCCAGTAGTGGGGGGACTAGCGAACTTTACGAGCAGTACTTC.

The chain joins TRBV24-1 to TRBJ1-2; D not resolved. Germline loops: CDR1 KGHDR, CDR2 SFDVKD. This CDR3 spans 15 amino acids. V was pared by 5 bases and J by 6 bases, with 18 bases between. CDR3 DNA sequence: TGTGCCACCAGTGGTACTACCGCGGGGATCAATGGCTACACCTTC. Protein sequence: CATSGTTAGINGYTF.

The chain links TRBV19 to TRBJ2-1; 12 positions match TRBD2. V lost 3 bases to trimming and J lost 4 bases; unmatched junction nucleotides: 7. Looked up from germline, CDR1 is LNHDA and CDR2 is SQIVND (reference sequence). This CDR3 is 17 amino acids long. The CDR3 reads CASSIWTSGISYNEQFF. As DNA, the CDR3 is TGTGCCAGTAGTATCTGGACTAGCGGGATATCGTACAATGAGCAGTTCTTC.

The chain combines TRBV21-1 with TRBJ2-1; the table's D call, TRBD2, was not checked against the DNA. TRBV21-1 counts as a pseudogene. This CDR3 comprises 23 residues. CDR3 coding DNA: TGTGCCAGCAGCAAAACCCGGACGGGCTGGAGACTAGCGGGAGACGGCTCCTACAATGAGCAGTTCTTC. Amino acids: CASSKTRTGWRLAGDGSYNEQFF.